Each of the 27 T cell receptor beta chains below was sequenced from the same sample in a study of cytomegalovirus exposure and HLA in healthy donors (dated by TCRdb to 2016 to 2017). The library was generated by the immunoSEQ multiplex PCR assay. For the multiplex PCR, a mixture combining 60 forward primers for TCR Vbeta segments and 13 reverse primers for TCR Jbeta segments was used. As stored in TCRdb, this immuneACCESS dataset retains in-frame rearrangements with V and J assigned. A fraction of the clones does not appear; measured against another copy, unresolved V genes explain less than half of the discrepancy, and the remainder lacks a known reason. Present in this sample are some 110,000 clones, 70% to 80% of which were seen just once. The ten largest clones capture less than 2% of the sample. Input material: PBMCs. These receptors all stem from a man in his forties or fifties in good health and CMV-seronegative.

V gene TRBV5-1 combines with J gene TRBJ1-1, with D possibly being TRBD1 (5 bases). CDR3 length: 14 amino acids. Germline CDR1 reads SGHRS; CDR2 reads YFSETQ. Trimming took off 4 bases at V and 1 base at J, with 11 bases between the two ends. CDR3 nucleotides: TGCGCCAGCAGCGTGGGACGGGGGAACACTGAAGCTTTCTTT. Its protein product is CASSVGRGNTEAFF.

J is TRBJ2-3 and V is TRBV7-6; 10 bases match TRBD1. Trimming removed 4 bases from V and 8 bases from J; junction bases left unmatched: 15. The CDR3 contains 17 residues. Germline V CDR1 and CDR2: SGHVS, FNYEAQ. The CDR3 protein is CASSSRQGANEVGTQYF. The CDR3 DNA is TGTGCCAGCAGCTCCCGACAGGGGGCTAACGAAGTTGGTACGCAGTATTTT.

V and J are TRBV25-1 and TRBJ2-1, with 8 nucleotides matching TRBD2. Germline CDR1 MGHDK, CDR2 SYGVNS. The CDR3 contains 15 residues. With V trimmed by 3 bases and J by 8 bases, 9 bases remained unmatched. The CDR3 DNA reads as TGTGCCAGCAGTGAGCTCGGTAGCGGGGCCGATGAGCAGTTCTTC. Its protein product is CASSELGSGADEQFF.

The chain is built from TRBV28 and TRBJ2-1; D may be TRBD1 (6 bases). The germline V gene encodes CDR1 MDHEN and CDR2 SYDVKM. This CDR3 is built from 15 residues. The V end was cut by 4 bases, the J end by 2 bases, with 12 bases between. The CDR3 protein is CASSSGTHTYNEQFF. In nucleotides, the CDR3 is TGTGCCAGCAGTTCCGGGACACACACCTACAATGAGCAGTTCTTC.

The rearrangement joins TRBV5-6 to TRBJ2-2, with 11 bases aligning to TRBD2. The CDR3 has 16 residues. Germline CDR1 is SGHDT and CDR2 is YYEEEE. J lost 4 bases, V lost 2 bases, and 4 bases had no gene match. The CDR3 protein is CASSFLSGGVTGELFF. CDR3 in DNA: TGTGCCAGCAGCTTCCTTAGCGGGGGGGTCACCGGGGAGCTGTTTTTT. The whole variable domain, filled in from reference TRBV5-6 and TRBJ2-2, reads DAGVTQSPTHLIKTRGQQVTLRCSPKSGHDTVSWYQQALGQGPQFIFQYYEEEERQRGNFPDRFSGHQFPNYSSELNVNALLLGDSALYLCASSFLSGGVTGELFFGEGSRLTVL.

CDR3 nucleotides: TGCGCCAGCAGCCGTACGGACAGTGCTTACGAGCAGTACTTC. Residues: CASSRTDSAYEQYF. The rearrangement links TRBV5-1 to TRBJ2-7, with D possibly matching TRBD1 (6 bases). The germline V gene has CDR1 SGHRS and CDR2 YFSETQ. The CDR3 has 14 residues. The V end was cut by 4 bases, the J end by 4 bases, with 15 bases between.

The chain joins TRBV9 to TRBJ2-2, with TRBD2 matching over 7 bases. The V gene's germline CDR1 is SGDLS and CDR2 YYNGEE. Losses at the gene ends were 0 bases for V and 6 bases for J; bases not matched to a gene: 5. The length of the CDR3 is 15 residues. CDR3 region: CASSVAWGGAGELFF. The CDR3 DNA reads as TGTGCCAGCAGCGTAGCCTGGGGGGGGGCCGGGGAGCTGTTTTTT.

The CDR3 reads CASSVAGRATLGYGYTF. The CDR3 DNA is TGTGCCAGCAGCGTAGCGGGGAGGGCCACCTTGGGCTATGGCTACACCTTC. This chain joins TRBV9 and TRBJ1-2; the D is unclear. Between the trimmed V and J ends, which lost 0 bases and 4 bases, there was a span of 19 bases. Germline lookup yields CDR1 SGDLS and CDR2 YYNGEE. This CDR3 contains 17 residues.

This clone was detected only once. The chain uses TRBV6-1 and TRBJ1-5, with 8 bases aligning to TRBD1. V trimming: 3 bases; J trimming: 6 bases; junction bases outside the gene matches: 1. In germline, CDR1 is MNHNS, CDR2 SASEGT. The CDR3 has 13 residues. The CDR3 DNA sequence: TGTGCCAGCAGTGACAGGGGGCTTCAGCCCCAGCATTTT. Translating gives CASSDRGLQPQHF.

The gene calls are TRBV4-2 and TRBJ2-3, with TRBD2 identical over 10 bases. The CDR3 has 17 amino acids. The germline gives CDR1 LGHNA, CDR2 YNFKEQ. The trim removed 0 bases at V and 1 base at J, leaving 4 bases unmatched. CDR3 region: CASSQEIAGGGTDTQYF. The CDR3 region has the DNA TGTGCCAGCAGCCAAGAAATAGCGGGGGGAGGCACAGATACGCAGTATTTT.

The chain is built from TRBV4-1 and TRBJ2-7; a possible D gene is TRBD2 (5 bases). The CDR3 totals 15 residues. The V gene's germline CDR1 is MGHRA and CDR2 YSYEKL. V was trimmed by 1 base and J by 1 base, leaving 11 bases between them. The CDR3 here is CASSQAYGDSYEQYF. For the CDR3, the DNA is TGCGCCAGCAGCCAAGCTTACGGGGATTCCTACGAGCAGTACTTC.

This chain uses TRBV25-1 with TRBJ2-1, with D possibly being TRBD2 (6 bases). Germline CDR1 MGHDK, CDR2 SYGVNS. The CDR3 has 15 residues. V was pared by 2 bases and J by 1 base, with 9 bases between. The CDR3, as DNA: TGTGCCAGCAGTGAAGTTAGCGGATCCTACAATGAGCAGTTCTTC. Translated, it gives CASSEVSGSYNEQFF. The complete variable domain, with remaining parts taken from reference TRBV25-1 and TRBJ2-1, reads EADIYQTPRYLVIGTGKKITLECSQTMGHDKMYWYQQDPGMELHLIHYSYGVNSTEKGDLSSESTVSRIRTEHFPLTLESARPSHTSQYLCASSEVSGSYNEQFFGPGTRLTVL.

The chain uses TRBV28 and TRBJ1-2; no reliable D call. The germline V gene has CDR1 MDHEN and CDR2 SYDVKM. CDR3 size: 11 residues. Deletions cut 6 bases from V and 6 bases from J, with 8 bases between. The chain's CDR3 is CASSLRDGYTF. DNA of the CDR3: TGTGCCAGCAGCCTCCGGGATGGCTACACCTTC.

The chain's CDR3 is CASSSQETQYF. Here the CDR3 DNA reads TGTGCCAGCAGCTCACAAGAGACCCAGTACTTC. The chain carries TRBV7-2 and TRBJ2-5; D not certain. Looked up from germline, CDR1 is SGHTA and CDR2 is FQGNSA. The CDR3 totals 11 residues. Trimming took off 4 bases at V and 2 bases at J, with 2 bases between the two ends.

The CDR3 here is CASSSLERGLAGVYEQFF. The CDR3 region has the DNA TGTGCCAGCAGCTCACTCGAGAGGGGACTAGCGGGGGTCTATGAGCAGTTCTTC. The chain couples TRBV7-6 to TRBJ2-1; TRBD2 matches at 14 bases. This CDR3 comprises 18 residues. CDR1 SGHVS and CDR2 FNYEAQ come from the germline V gene. The ends lost 4 bases at V and 8 bases at J; junction bases unmatched: 13.

A single count supports this clone. V gene TRBV4-1 combines with J gene TRBJ1-5, with D possibly being TRBD1 (6 bases). The germline CDR1 and CDR2 sequences are MGHRA and YSYEKL. The CDR3 has 15 amino acids. The V gene lost 0 bases and the J gene lost 6 bases, with 12 bases spanning the gap. The CDR3 here is CASSQDPGGGQPQHF. In DNA form, the CDR3 reads TGCGCCAGCAGCCAAGATCCGGGGGGCGGTCAGCCCCAGCATTTT.

The chain has TRBV21-1 and TRBJ2-4; no DNA check was done on the table's D call, TRBD1. TRBV21-1 corresponds to a pseudogene. The CDR3 has 16 amino acids. The CDR3 DNA is TGTGCCAGCAGCAAAGTGGGCAGGCTAGCCAAAAACATTCAGTACTTC. Its protein product is CASSKVGRLAKNIQYF.

The chain is built from TRBV7-2 and TRBJ2-3; 10 bases are shared with TRBD1. The CDR3 runs 14 residues. V shed 4 bases, J shed 7 bases, and the junction held 5 bases outside the gene matches. Germline V lookup: CDR1 SGHTA, CDR2 FQGNSA. The CDR3 sequence is CASSSRTGGNTQYF. CDR3 sequence (DNA): TGTGCCAGCAGCTCCCGGACAGGGGGAAATACGCAGTATTTT.

V usage is TRBV4-3 and J usage is TRBJ2-2; 8 positions match TRBD1. Germline V gives CDR1 LGHNA, CDR2 YSLEER. V lost 3 bases, J lost 6 bases, and 9 bases stayed unmatched. CDR3 length: 16 amino acids. The CDR3 sequence is CASSHVTGGNAGELFF. The CDR3 DNA follows: TGCGCCAGCAGCCACGTAACAGGGGGGAATGCCGGGGAGCTGTTTTTT.

This clone was counted between two and nine times. V is TRBV19 and J is TRBJ2-5, with 7 positions matching TRBD1. Trimming removed 3 bases from V and 2 bases from J; junction bases left unmatched: 15. This CDR3 is 18 amino acids long. Per germline, CDR1 LNHDA and CDR2 SQIVND (reference sequence). In DNA form, the CDR3 reads TGTGCCAGTAGTATTGGCCAGGGGGTCTGGGGAATACAAGAGACCCAGTACTTC. Translating gives CASSIGQGVWGIQETQYF.

The rearrangement uses TRBV7-9 and TRBJ1-6, with D hard to call. The V and J ends lost 5 bases and 0 bases respectively, with 17 bases between them. CDR3 length: 18 amino acids. Germline CDR1 is SEHNR and CDR2 is FQNEAQ (reference sequence). The CDR3 loop reads CASSLTTLGSSYNSPLHF. The CDR3 region has the DNA TGTGCCAGCAGCCTAACAACCCTAGGGAGCTCCTATAATTCACCCCTCCACTTT.

This clone was detected only a few times. V gene TRBV2 combines with J gene TRBJ1-4; D ambiguous. The CDR3 covers 14 residues. V shed 9 bases and J shed 5 bases, with 16 bases lying between them. Germline V gene sequence: CDR1 SNHLY, CDR2 FYNNEI. CDR3 bases: TGTGCCAGTAGAAGCGGGTCTGGGAATGAAAAACTGTTTTTT. It yields the protein CASRSGSGNEKLFF.

This sequence joins TRBV28 and TRBJ1-6; D is uncertain. CDR3 size: 12 residues. Germline V gene data show CDR1 as MDHEN and CDR2 as SYDVKM. With 3 bases removed from V and 13 bases from J, the gap between germline ends came to 10 bases. CDR3 nucleotides: TGTGCCAGCAGTTTGGCGGAGTTCCCCCTCCACTTT. It translates to CASSLAEFPLHF.

The chain has TRBV27 and TRBJ1-2; D ambiguous. Germline V gene data show CDR1 as MNHEY and CDR2 as SMNVEV (reference sequence). The germline V and J ends were trimmed by 2 bases and 3 bases, with 7 bases remaining between them. This CDR3 spans 13 amino acids. The CDR3 bases are TGTGCCAGCAGTTTAACCGAGGACTATGGCTACACCTTC. It codes for CASSLTEDYGYTF.

The J gene is TRBJ2-5, the V gene TRBV4-3; D might be TRBD2 (5 bases). The germline V gene has CDR1 LGHNA and CDR2 YSLEER. The CDR3 extends over 15 amino acids. Trimming removed 1 base from V and 4 bases from J, with 13 bases in between. The CDR3 DNA is TGCGCCAGCAGCCAAGTGCCGGGGAGCGGAGAGACCCAGTACTTC. Encoded protein: CASSQVPGSGETQYF.

The chain links TRBV5-4 to TRBJ2-3; D call uncertain. CDR1 and CDR2 from the germline V gene are SGHNT and YYREEE (reference sequence). The V end was cut by 4 bases, the J end by 11 bases, with 5 bases between. The CDR3 consists of 9 residues. CDR3 sequence reads: CASSPGQYF. CDR3 DNA: TGTGCCAGCAGCCCCGGGCAGTATTTT. The complete variable domain, with remaining parts taken from reference TRBV5-4 and TRBJ2-3, reads ETGVTQSPTHLIKTRGQQVTLRCSSQSGHNTVSWYQQALGQGPQFIFQYYREEENGRGNFPPRFSGLQFPNYSSELNVNALELDDSALYLCASSPGQYFGPGTRLTVL.

The chain has TRBV2 and TRBJ2-7; D perhaps matches TRBD1 (6 bases). This CDR3 has 16 amino acids. Germline assignment: CDR1 SNHLY and CDR2 FYNNEI. Between the trimmed V and J ends, which lost 0 bases and 1 base, there was a span of 13 bases. CDR3 sequence (DNA): TGTGCCAGCAGTGAAGCGCGGGCAGGGGAATCCTACGAGCAGTACGTC. It yields the protein CASSEARAGESYEQYV.